This T cell receptor (beta chain) was captured in a study of T cells after yellow fever vaccination. Study summary: Preparation used SMART-Seq v4 Ultra Low Input for the low-cell-number fractions. General study results and limits: A weaker but faster secondary response was observed, peaking on day 5 versus 15.

One entry per CDR3 protein results from TCRdb running MiXCR on the 5' RACE reads. Counted here are about 340,000 distinct CDR3 sequences, approximately 12% occurring once; the ten biggest clones make up 2.5% to 3.5%. This clonotype came up a few times. The target antigen is unknown. This CDR3 spans 13 amino acids. Germline V lookup: CDR1 SGHTA, CDR2 FQGNSA. Germline trimming cut 6 bases from V and 7 bases from J; bases unmatched to any gene: 6. The V call is TRBV7-2, the J call TRBJ2-7, with 10 bases matching TRBD1. The source material was CD4+ T cells sorted from PBMCs, sampled 15 days after the yellow fever booster vaccination. This TCR was recovered from a man younger than 35 who received the YFV17D yellow fever vaccine. The CDR3 protein is CASRGTGAREQYF. CDR3 nucleotide sequence: TGTGCCAGCAGGGGGACAGGGGCCAGAGAGCAGTACTTC. Complete variable domain (other parts from reference TRBV7-2 and TRBJ2-7): GAGVSQSPSNKVTEKGKDVELRCDPISGHTALYWYRQSLGQGLEFLIYFQGNSAPDKSGLPSDRFSAERTGGSVSTLTIQRTQQEDSAVYLCASRGTGAREQYFGPGTRLTVT.